This T cell receptor beta chain was profiled in a study of blood T cell repertoires in COVID-19. Study information: From T cells, B-cell-depleted T cells, or PBMCs came the material, which was cDNA or gDNA.

The CDR3 sequence is 13 residues long. Germline lookup yields CDR1 SGDLS and CDR2 YYNGEE. V lost 7 bases to trimming and J lost 0 bases, with 8 bases between them. As processed by the authors: Reference gene primer amplification gave nucleated cell count estimates. Method: immunoSEQ multiplex PCR; TCRdb's copy keeps in-frame clones and lacks some. The D gene and trimming were derived from the DNA, and the V and J assignments and clone size from that table. The sample holds 350,000 or so clones, around nine tenths seen once. Participants' reported clinical history set cohort assignment. Exposed volunteers were people who met a COVID-19 case within 2 weeks before study entry.

Sequences were obtained from PBMCs or T cells enriched from blood (not recorded which). The chain has TRBV9 and TRBJ1-5; D is unresolved. This clonotype originated in a woman aged 25 to 45 who had been exposed to COVID-19. The CDR3 region is CASSQHSNQPQHF. The CDR3 DNA follows: TGTGCCAGCTCCCAACATAGCAATCAGCCCCAGCATTTT.